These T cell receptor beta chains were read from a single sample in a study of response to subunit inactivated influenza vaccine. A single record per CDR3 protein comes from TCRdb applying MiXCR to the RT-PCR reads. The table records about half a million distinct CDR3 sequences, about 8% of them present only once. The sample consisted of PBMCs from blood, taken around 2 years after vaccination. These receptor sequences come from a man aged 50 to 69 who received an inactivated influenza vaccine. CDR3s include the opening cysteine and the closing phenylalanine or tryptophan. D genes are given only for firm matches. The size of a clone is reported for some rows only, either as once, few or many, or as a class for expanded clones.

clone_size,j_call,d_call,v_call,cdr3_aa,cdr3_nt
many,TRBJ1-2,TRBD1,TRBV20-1,CSARRTGGDYGYTF,TGCAGTGCCAGAAGAACAGGGGGAGACTATGGCTACACCTTC
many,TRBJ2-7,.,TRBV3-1,CASSQTGNYEQYF,TGTGCCAGCAGCCAAACAGGGAACTACGAGCAGTACTTC
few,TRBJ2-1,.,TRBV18,CASSEQGTNEQFF,TGTGCCAGCTCAGAGCAGGGCACGAATGAGCAGTTCTTC
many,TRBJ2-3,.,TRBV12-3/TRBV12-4,CASSPSGVTQYF,TGTGCCAGCAGTCCATCGGGGGTAACGCAGTATTTT
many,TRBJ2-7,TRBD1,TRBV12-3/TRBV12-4,CASSFGTGGYEQYF,TGTGCCAGCAGTTTTGGGACAGGGGGTTACGAGCAGTACTTC
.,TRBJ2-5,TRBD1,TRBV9,CASSIGTGFGETQYF,TGTGCCAGCAGCATCGGGACAGGGTTTGGGGAGACCCAGTACTTC
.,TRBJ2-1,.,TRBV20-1,CSARIPGPAYNEQFF,TGCAGTGCTAGGATCCCCGGTCCAGCCTACAATGAGCAGTTCTTC
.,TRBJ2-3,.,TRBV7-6,CASSSPRADTQYF,TGTGCCAGCAGCTCCCCTAGGGCAGATACGCAGTATTTT
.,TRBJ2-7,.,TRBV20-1,CSARRRQSYEQYF,TGCAGTGCCAGGAGACGGCAGTCCTACGAGCAGTACTTC
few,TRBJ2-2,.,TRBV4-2,CASSVDGRGTGELFF,TGTGCCAGCAGCGTCGACGGAAGGGGGACCGGGGAGCTGTTTTTT
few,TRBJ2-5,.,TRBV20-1,CSARTEETQYF,TGCAGTGCTAGAACAGAAGAGACCCAGTACTTC
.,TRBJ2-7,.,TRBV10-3,CAISAGQYEQYF,TGTGCCATCAGTGCCGGACAATACGAGCAGTACTTC
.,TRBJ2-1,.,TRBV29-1,CSGGTSRYDEQFF,TGCAGCGGGGGGACGTCCAGGTACGATGAGCAGTTCTTC
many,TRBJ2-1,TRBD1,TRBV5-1,CASSMTNRGPGYEQFF,TGCGCCAGCAGCATGACTAACAGGGGCCCTGGTTATGAGCAGTTCTTC
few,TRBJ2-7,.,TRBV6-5,CASSYGYWGIYEQYF,TGTGCCAGCAGTTACGGTTATTGGGGTATCTACGAGCAGTACTTC
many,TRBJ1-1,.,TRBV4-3,CASRQQENTEAFF,TGCGCCAGCAGGCAACAGGAGAACACTGAAGCTTTCTTT
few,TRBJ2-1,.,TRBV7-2,CASSPVGSPYNEQFF,TGTGCCAGCAGCCCCGTGGGCAGTCCCTACAATGAGCAGTTCTTC
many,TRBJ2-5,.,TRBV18,CASSPRHQETQYF,TGTGCCAGCTCACCAAGGCACCAAGAGACCCAGTACTTC
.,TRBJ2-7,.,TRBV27,CASSLGGGTSTYEQYF,TGTGCCAGCAGTTTAGGGGGGGGCACCTCTACCTACGAGCAGTACTTC
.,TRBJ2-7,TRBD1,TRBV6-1,CASRPGQGMFYEQYF,TGTGCCAGCAGACCGGGACAGGGGATGTTCTACGAGCAGTACTTC
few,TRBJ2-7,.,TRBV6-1,CASSQVTSTGHEQYF,TGTGCCAGCAGCCAAGTTACCTCTACAGGGCACGAGCAGTACTTC
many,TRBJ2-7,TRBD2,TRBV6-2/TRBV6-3,CASSLTLSTSGRNSYEQYF,TGTGCCAGCAGCCTTACGCTGAGTACTAGCGGGAGGAACTCCTACGAGCAGTACTTC
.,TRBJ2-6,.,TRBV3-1,CASSQDEGPSGANVLTF,TGTGCCAGCAGCCAAGATGAGGGTCCTTCTGGGGCCAACGTCCTGACTTTC
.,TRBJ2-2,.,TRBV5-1,CASSPTDRNTGELFF,TGCGCCAGCAGCCCGACAGATAGGAACACCGGGGAGCTGTTTTTT
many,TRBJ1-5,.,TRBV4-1,CASSQRTQSNQPQHF,TGCGCCAGCAGCCAGAGGACACAATCGAATCAGCCCCAGCATTTT
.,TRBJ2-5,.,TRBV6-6,CASNSTGETQYF,TGTGCCAGCAATTCGACTGGAGAGACCCAGTACTTC
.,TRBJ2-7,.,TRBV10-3,CAISASAGSGYEQYF,TGTGCCATCAGTGCCAGCGCAGGGTCTGGCTACGAGCAGTACTTC
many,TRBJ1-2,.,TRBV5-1,CASSDDGNYGYTF,TGCGCCAGCAGCGACGACGGCAACTATGGCTACACCTTC
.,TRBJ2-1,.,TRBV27,CASSFYVEVGLNEQFF,TGTGCCAGCAGTTTCTACGTAGAGGTGGGGTTGAATGAGCAGTTCTTC
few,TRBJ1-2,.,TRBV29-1,CSSRGGYGYTF,TGCAGCTCCCGAGGGGGCTATGGCTACACCTTC
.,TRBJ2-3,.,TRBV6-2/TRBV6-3,CASRKLGSTDTQYF,TGTGCCAGCAGGAAACTTGGAAGCACAGATACGCAGTATTTT
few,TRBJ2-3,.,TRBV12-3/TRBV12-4,CASSLSAPTDTQYF,TGTGCCAGCAGTTTAAGCGCCCCCACAGATACGCAGTATTTT
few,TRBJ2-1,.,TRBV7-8,CASSSNPVPYNEQFF,TGTGCCAGCAGTTCCAACCCTGTGCCCTACAATGAGCAGTTCTTC
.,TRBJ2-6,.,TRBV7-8,CASSFSSRGSGANVLTF,TGTGCCAGCAGCTTCTCGAGCCGGGGTTCTGGGGCCAACGTCCTGACTTTC
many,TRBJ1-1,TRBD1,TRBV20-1,CSARAGGAGEAFF,TGCAGTGCTAGAGCAGGGGGCGCGGGTGAAGCTTTCTTT
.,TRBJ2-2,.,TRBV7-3,CASSPFIGGELFF,TGTGCCAGCAGCCCCTTCATTGGCGGGGAGCTGTTTTTT
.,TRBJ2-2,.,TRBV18,CASSPRRFFTGELFF,TGTGCCAGCTCACCACGAAGGTTCTTCACCGGGGAGCTGTTTTTT
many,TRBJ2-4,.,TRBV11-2,CASTRVNGAPLSKNIQYF,TGTGCCAGCACCAGGGTTAACGGGGCGCCCTTAAGCAAAAACATTCAGTACTTC
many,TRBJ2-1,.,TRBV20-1,CSASLPRQFLGFNEQFF,TGCAGTGCTAGTCTACCCCGACAGTTCCTGGGGTTTAATGAGCAGTTCTTC
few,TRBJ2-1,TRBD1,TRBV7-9,CASSPGTGVTYNEQFF,TGTGCCAGCAGCCCCGGGACAGGGGTCACCTACAATGAGCAGTTCTTC
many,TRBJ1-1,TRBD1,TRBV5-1,CASSGQGTNTEAFF,TGCGCCAGCAGCGGACAGGGAACGAACACTGAAGCTTTCTTT
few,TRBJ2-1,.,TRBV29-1,CSALQQGRNNEQFF,TGCAGCGCTCTACAGCAGGGGCGAAACAATGAGCAGTTCTTC
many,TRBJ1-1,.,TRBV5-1,CASSLAPSRVTEAFF,TGCGCCAGCAGCTTGGCCCCAAGTCGTGTCACTGAAGCTTTCTTT
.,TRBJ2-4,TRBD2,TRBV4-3,CASSQDAGLAGGNGDIQYF,TGCGCCAGCAGCCAAGATGCGGGACTAGCGGGAGGGAACGGTGACATTCAGTACTTC
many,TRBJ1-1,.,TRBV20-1,CSARDWAVGTFF,.
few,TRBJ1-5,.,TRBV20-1,CSARDPFRAGNQPQHF,TGCAGTGCTAGAGATCCCTTTCGGGCTGGCAATCAGCCCCAGCATTTT
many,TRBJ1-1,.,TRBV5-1,CASSLDSTGSTEAFF,TGCGCCAGCAGCTTGGACAGTACGGGGAGCACTGAAGCTTTCTTT
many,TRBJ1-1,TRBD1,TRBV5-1,CASSADRANTEAFF,TGTGCCAGCAGTGCTGACAGGGCGAACACTGAAGCTTTCTTT
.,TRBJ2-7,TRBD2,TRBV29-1,CSVGTSNNYEQDF,TGCAGCGTTGGGACTAGCAATAACTACGAGCAGGACTTC